Sequencing of this T cell receptor (beta chain) was carried out in a study of T-cell reconstitution after alpha-beta-depleted transplantation in children. General study points: Hyperexpanded clones declined; after one year, newly produced T cells mostly supplied diversity. In patients about two months after transplant, alpha-beta T cells reportedly arose from several hundred expanded graft clones. Surviving recipient T cells and thymic progenitors underlay high day-60 TCRbeta diversity in some patients.

This clonotype was counted only a few times. No antigen is known for it. Unique molecular identifiers were incorporated during preparation of the TCRbeta library. TCRdb reprocessed the PCR reads via MiXCR and lists one record per CDR3 protein. The data hold approximately 980,000 distinct CDR3 sequences, with under 30% observed a single time. The CDR3 has 14 residues. Germline V gene data show CDR1 as SGDLS and CDR2 as YYNGEE. Trimming took 0 bases from V and 7 from J; bases not matched to a gene: 1. This receptor was identified in a boy younger than two who had a stem cell transplant for SCID, so the T cells may come from the graft donor. This chain links TRBV9 with TRBJ1-4; 9 nucleotides line up with TRBD1. The source material was PBMCs, mostly from graft donor cells, sampled 360 days after TCRalphabeta/CD19-depleted stem cell transplant. The DNA of the CDR3 is TGTGCCAGCAGCGTAGACAGGGGGCCTGAAAAACTGTTTTTT. It yields the protein CASSVDRGPEKLFF.